This T cell receptor (beta chain) was identified during a study of blood T cell repertoires in COVID-19. All enrollees were roughly 18 to 89 years old and from fewer than 25 US areas. Participants had their cohort set by participant-reported clinical history. Produced via immunoSEQ multiplex PCR; TCRdb's table is partial and in-frame only. The table shows a few hundred thousand clones, with approximately 86% occurring only once. The CDR3 runs to 13 residues. The germline V gene encodes CDR1 LNHDA and CDR2 SQIVND (reference sequence). Trimming shortened V by 2 bases and J by 3 bases, and 5 bases separated the two germline ends. This clone was recorded once.

The receptor comes from a woman aged 40 to 55 with acute COVID-19. J is TRBJ1-5 and V is TRBV19; D unclear. The source material was PBMCs or T cells enriched from blood (not recorded which). The CDR3 here is CASSISDNQPQHF. The CDR3 DNA is TGTGCCAGTAGTATAAGCGACAATCAGCCCCAGCATTTT.